This T cell receptor beta chain was recorded in a study of cytomegalovirus exposure and HLA in healthy donors. The CDR3 consists of 18 residues. Germline V CDR1 and CDR2: LGHNA, YNFKEQ. J lost 2 bases, V lost 3 bases, and 7 bases had no gene match. The protocol was immunoSEQ multiplex PCR, while the TCRdb copy is restricted to in-frame clones and leaves out a portion. Of under 70,000 clones in the sample, around 89% are singletons; the top ten hold 1.7%. The genes are TRBV4-2 and TRBJ2-6, with 10 bases matching TRBD1. The TCR sequence derives from a woman between 18 and 29 years old in good health and CMV-seronegative. What was sequenced was PBMCs. This CDR3 is CASSHVTTGGPGANVLTF. CDR3 nucleotides: TGTGCCAGCAGCCACGTGACGACAGGGGGCCCTGGGGCCAACGTCCTGACTTTC.